Presented here are 21 T cell receptor beta chains from one specimen sequenced in a study of T-cell reconstitution after alpha-beta-depleted transplantation in children. The library targeted TCRbeta and was prepared with unique molecular identifiers. TCRdb reprocessed the PCR reads via MiXCR and lists one record per CDR3 protein. The sample lists about 540,000 distinct CDR3 sequences; 15% to 20% were seen once. The sequencing here drew on PBMCs from the stem cell graft donor, taken from the stem cell graft. The receptors here all came from a human donor who donated a stem cell graft to a child with acute lymphoblastic leukemia.

This chain connects TRBV18 to TRBJ2-7, with D tentatively TRBD1 (5 bases). V dropped 2 bases and J dropped 3 bases, with 14 bases sitting between them. The CDR3 contains 15 residues. Germline values: CDR1 KGHSH, CDR2 LQKENI. CDR3 coding DNA: TGTGCCAGCTCACCAACGGCGGTTCAGGGCTACGAGCAGTACTTC. Its translation: CASSPTAVQGYEQYF.

V gene TRBV15 combines with J gene TRBJ2-2; TRBD2 might be the D (5 bases). V dropped 1 base and J dropped 3 bases, with 15 bases sitting between them. The germline V gene has CDR1 LNHNV and CDR2 YYDKDF (reference sequence). The CDR3 contains 17 residues. The CDR3 protein is CATSRAPPAAYTGELFF. The CDR3 coding sequence is TGTGCCACCAGCAGAGCCCCCCCAGCGGCCTACACCGGGGAGCTGTTTTTT.

The chain combines TRBV5-1 with TRBJ1-2, with D unresolved. Germline-derived CDR1 and CDR2 are SGHRS and YFSETQ. The CDR3 runs to 14 residues. V lost 4 bases, J lost 2 bases, and 12 bases lay in between. The CDR3 coding sequence is TGCGCCAGCAGCCCCGGACTGACGAACTATGGCTACACCTTC. As protein: CASSPGLTNYGYTF.

This clonotype was recorded many times. This rearrangement joins TRBV12-3 or TRBV12-4 to TRBJ2-5; D uncertain. V dropped 5 bases and J dropped 6 bases, with 19 bases sitting between them. The CDR3 has 15 amino acids. Here the CDR3 reads CASSPDLMPPQTQYF. In DNA form, the CDR3 reads TGTGCCAGCAGTCCTGACCTTATGCCCCCGCAGACCCAGTACTTC.

CDR3 nucleotide sequence: TGCGCCAGCAGCTGGGGGACTAGCGCCTTATACGAGCAGTACTTC. Translating it yields CASSWGTSALYEQYF. V is TRBV5-1 and J is TRBJ2-7; the match to TRBD2 covers 10 bases. J was trimmed by 4 bases and V by 3 bases; bases with no gene match: 7. CDR1 SGHRS and CDR2 YFSETQ come from the germline V gene. This CDR3 contains 15 residues.

This chain links TRBV4-1 with TRBJ2-2, with 8 bases identical to TRBD2. CDR1 is MGHRA, CDR2 YSYEKL, per germline. Losses at the gene ends were 0 bases for V and 6 bases for J; bases not matched to a gene: 6. This CDR3 comprises 16 residues. DNA of the CDR3: TGCGCCAGCAGCCAAGAATCCGGGAGGGCCCCCGGGGAGCTGTTTTTT. It is translated as CASSQESGRAPGELFF.

The genes are TRBV15 and TRBJ2-5; 8 bases fit TRBD1. Germline V gene data show CDR1 as LNHNV and CDR2 as YYDKDF (reference sequence). J gave up 5 bases and V 2 bases, and 10 bases lay outside the gene matches. The CDR3 is made up of 16 amino acids. The CDR3 region is CATSRSPGQAGETQYF. In DNA form, the CDR3 reads TGTGCCACCAGCAGAAGTCCGGGACAGGCCGGGGAGACCCAGTACTTC.

V gene TRBV29-1 combines with J gene TRBJ1-1; TRBD1 aligns across 11 bases. This CDR3 has 14 amino acids. Germline V CDR1 and CDR2: SQVTM, ANQGSEA. V lost 8 bases, J lost 4 bases, and 9 bases stayed unmatched. CDR3 loop: CSFPGDRGITEAFF. CDR3 sequence (DNA): TGCAGCTTCCCGGGGGACAGGGGGATCACTGAAGCTTTCTTT.

This clonotype was seen only a few times. The V and J genes are TRBV12-3 or TRBV12-4 and TRBJ1-2; D remains ambiguous. This CDR3 comprises 13 residues. V lost 3 bases, J lost 4 bases, and 9 bases lay in between. The CDR3 spells CASSFGEGYGYTF. CDR3 nucleotide sequence: TGTGCCAGCAGTTTTGGCGAGGGCTATGGCTACACCTTC.

This clonotype was counted at least ten times. The chain uses TRBV5-1 and TRBJ2-7, with 16 bases that match TRBD2. CDR3 length equals 16 residues. Germline lookup yields CDR1 SGHRS and CDR2 YFSETQ. Germline trimming cut 4 bases from V and 3 bases from J; bases unmatched to any gene: 4. Here the CDR3 reads CASSVGTSGRGYEQYF. As DNA, the CDR3 is TGCGCCAGCAGCGTCGGGACTAGCGGGAGGGGCTACGAGCAGTACTTC. The full variable domain, completed using reference TRBV5-1 and TRBJ2-7, is KAGVTQTPRYLIKTRGQQVTLSCSPISGHRSVSWYQQTPGQGLQFLFEYFSETQRNKGNFPGRFSGRQFSNSRSEMNVSTLELGDSALYLCASSVGTSGRGYEQYFGPGTRLTVT.

The J gene is TRBJ2-3, the V gene TRBV5-1; the D is unclear. Germline values: CDR1 SGHRS, CDR2 YFSETQ. Trimming shortened V by 0 bases and J by 6 bases, and 11 bases separated the two germline ends. The CDR3 extends over 14 amino acids. The CDR3 DNA reads TGCGCCAGCAGCTTGGACTCCAGTCGGGATACGCAGTATTTT. It specifies CASSLDSSRDTQYF.

This chain links TRBV19 with TRBJ2-2, with 8 bases that match TRBD1. In germline, CDR1 is LNHDA, CDR2 SQIVND (reference sequence). After removal of 9 bases from V and 3 bases from J, the junction contained 6 bases not matched to a gene. The CDR3 has 14 amino acids. This CDR3 reads CASGQGEDTGELFF. CDR3 coding DNA: TGTGCCAGCGGACAGGGTGAGGACACCGGGGAGCTGTTTTTT.

A few counts support this clonotype. The chain combines TRBV3-1 with TRBJ2-1; D uncertain. V lost 0 bases to trimming and J lost 6 bases, with 6 bases between them. This CDR3 has 13 residues. CDR1 and CDR2 (germline): LGHDT, YNNKEL (reference sequence). CDR3 sequence (DNA): TGTGCCAGCAGCCAAGATCCAACCAATGAGCAGTTCTTC. Its translation: CASSQDPTNEQFF.

Many counts were recorded for this clonotype. The rearrangement joins TRBV7-9 to TRBJ2-1, with D perhaps TRBD1 (6 bases). V was pared by 0 bases and J by 7 bases, with 10 bases between. The CDR3 extends over 14 amino acids. Germline-derived CDR1 and CDR2 are SEHNR and FQNEAQ (reference sequence). The CDR3 reads CASSLATGINEQFF. CDR3 coding DNA: TGTGCCAGCAGCTTAGCCACAGGGATAAATGAGCAGTTCTTC.

This clonotype was detected only a few times. The chain is built from TRBV6-1 and TRBJ2-1, with D tentatively TRBD1 (6 bases). Germline V gene lookup returns CDR1 MNHNS and CDR2 SASEGT. Trimming removed 6 bases from V and 10 bases from J, with 10 bases in between. The CDR3 sequence is 11 residues long. CDR3 DNA sequence: TGTGCCAGCAGAACCGGGACAGAGCAGTTCTTC. This sequence encodes CASRTGTEQFF.

The rearrangement joins TRBV7-6 to TRBJ2-7; 8 positions match TRBD2. V lost 2 bases to trimming and J lost 0 bases; unmatched junction nucleotides: 12. This CDR3 has 18 residues. Germline values: CDR1 SGHVS, CDR2 FNYEAQ. The CDR3 protein is CASSLTPQGSGNSYEQYF. CDR3 sequence (DNA): TGTGCCAGCAGCTTAACCCCCCAAGGTAGCGGGAACTCCTACGAGCAGTACTTC. Full variable domain (outside the CDR3, taken from reference TRBV7-6 and TRBJ2-7): GAGVSQSPRYKVTKRGQDVALRCDPISGHVSLYWYRQALGQGPEFLTYFNYEAQQDKSGLPNDRFSAERPEGSISTLTIQRTEQRDSAMYRCASSLTPQGSGNSYEQYFGPGTRLTVT.

On this clonotype: The junction departs from germline at one end; a sequencing error may be responsible. This chain connects TRBV7-9 to TRBJ2-1; 8 bases agree with TRBD2. Germline CDR1 SEHNR, CDR2 FQNEAQ (reference sequence). The length of the CDR3 is 16 residues. CDR3 residues: CASSLAGTRAYNEQFF. The CDR3 DNA reads as TGTGCCAGCAGCCTAGCCGGGACTAGGGCCTACAATGAGCAGTTCTTC.

This clonotype was counted between two and nine times. This chain joins TRBV9 and TRBJ2-3; 10 positions agree with TRBD2. The germline V gene encodes CDR1 SGDLS and CDR2 YYNGEE. This CDR3 contains 16 residues. With 0 bases clipped from V and 0 bases from J, the junction kept 1 base outside the gene matches. As DNA, the CDR3 is TGTGCCAGCAGCGTAGTTAGCGGGAGGAGCACAGATACGCAGTATTTT. Protein product: CASSVVSGRSTDTQYF.

This chain uses TRBV5-1 with TRBJ1-1; D might be TRBD1 (5 bases). CDR1 and CDR2 from the germline V gene are SGHRS and YFSETQ. The CDR3 loop spans 16 amino acids. V was shortened by 2 bases and J by 0 bases, with 14 bases between the two germline ends. Here the CDR3 DNA reads TGCGCCAGCAGCTTAACGGCAGGGCTCATGAACACTGAAGCTTTCTTT. Its protein is CASSLTAGLMNTEAFF.

The rearrangement joins TRBV20-1 to TRBJ2-1; TRBD2 matches at 12 bases. CDR3 size: 14 residues. Looked up from germline, CDR1 is DFQATT and CDR2 is SNEGSKA (reference sequence). The ends lost 1 base at V and 10 bases at J; junction bases unmatched: 5. This CDR3 reads CSARALAGGWEQFF. The CDR3 coding sequence is TGCAGTGCTAGAGCACTAGCGGGAGGATGGGAGCAGTTCTTC.

V and J are TRBV12-3 or TRBV12-4 and TRBJ2-5; D possibly corresponds to TRBD2 (6 bases). CDR3 size: 15 residues. V was pared by 7 bases and J by 5 bases, with 20 bases between. CDR3 residues: CASTPGGASTETQYF. CDR3 sequence (DNA): TGTGCCAGCACCCCGGGCGGGGCCTCAACGGAGACCCAGTACTTC.